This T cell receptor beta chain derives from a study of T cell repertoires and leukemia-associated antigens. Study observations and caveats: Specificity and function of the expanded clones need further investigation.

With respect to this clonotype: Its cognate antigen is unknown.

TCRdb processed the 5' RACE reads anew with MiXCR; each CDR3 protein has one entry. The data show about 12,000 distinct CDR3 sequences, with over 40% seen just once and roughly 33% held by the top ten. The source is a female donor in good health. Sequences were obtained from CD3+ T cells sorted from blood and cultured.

CDR3 loop: CASTPGPGMGPGEQYF. The CDR3 DNA sequence: TGCGCCAGCACACCCGGGCCAGGGATGGGGCCTGGCGAGCAGTACTTC. J is TRBJ2-7 and V is TRBV5-1, with D possibly matching TRBD1 (5 bases). V lost 6 bases and J lost 6, with 25 bases in between. Germline V gene sequence: CDR1 SGHRS, CDR2 YFSETQ. This CDR3 spans 16 amino acids.